The 24 T cell receptor beta chains listed next were all sequenced from one sample in a study of shared clonotypes between healthy human individuals. The table came from immunoSEQ multiplex PCR; TCRdb's copy has only in-frame clones and leaves some out. The data show 2 million to 2.5 million clones, under 95% seen once. The specimen sequenced was naive CD4+ T cells from PBMCs. The sample's subset: CD45RA+ positively selected. Receptor source: a man younger than 35 in good health. Some clones in this sample may be carry-over from other donors' samples.

The rearrangement links TRBV19 to TRBJ1-2, with D possibly TRBD1 on 6 matching bases. CDR3 length: 13 residues. CDR1 and CDR2 from the germline V gene are LNHDA and SQIVND (reference sequence). Trimming left V 6 bases short and J 3 bases short, with 11 bases between. CDR3 nucleotide sequence: TGTGCCAGTAGAGGACAGACAGACTATGGCTACACCTTC. It translates to CASRGQTDYGYTF. Based on the CDR3 plus reference TRBV19 and TRBJ1-2, the full variable domain is DGGITQSPKYLFRKEGQNVTLSCEQNLNHDAMYWYRQDPGQGLRLIYYSQIVNDFQKGDIAEGYSVSREKKESFPLTVTSAQKNPTAFYLCASRGQTDYGYTFGSGTRLTVV.

The rearrangement joins TRBV28 to TRBJ2-7; no reliable D call. The ends were cut back, 3 bases at V and 1 base at J, with 7 bases in the middle. Germline V gives CDR1 MDHEN, CDR2 SYDVKM. The CDR3 loop spans 13 amino acids. The DNA for the CDR3 is TGTGCCAGCAGTTTGGCAGAGTCCTACGAGCAGTACTTC. Encoded protein: CASSLAESYEQYF.

This chain joins TRBV7-9 and TRBJ2-3, with D possibly being TRBD1 (5 bases). With 3 bases removed from V and 2 bases from J, the gap between germline ends came to 12 bases. CDR3 length equals 15 residues. Germline CDR1 is SEHNR and CDR2 is FQNEAQ (reference sequence). The CDR3 DNA follows: TGTGCCAGCAGCTTTACAGGCCTTTCCACAGATACGCAGTATTTT. This encodes CASSFTGLSTDTQYF.

V is TRBV6-6 and J is TRBJ2-7, with TRBD2 matching over 7 bases. The CDR3 extends over 16 amino acids. The germline CDR1 and CDR2 sequences are MNHNY and SVGAGI (reference sequence). Trimming removed 0 bases from V and 1 base from J; junction bases left unmatched: 6. The CDR3 DNA follows: TGTGCCAGCAGTTACTCGAGGGAGGGGAGTTCCTACGAGCAGTACTTC. This sequence encodes CASSYSREGSSYEQYF.

This chain uses TRBV29-1 with TRBJ2-1, with TRBD2 matching 9 bases. J was trimmed by 7 bases and V by 5 bases; bases with no gene match: 9. The CDR3 runs 14 residues. CDR1 is SQVTM and CDR2 is ANQGSEA in the germline V gene. This CDR3 is CSVLRLAGRNEQFF. The CDR3 nucleotides read TGCAGCGTTTTAAGGCTAGCGGGACGGAATGAGCAGTTCTTC.

The V gene is TRBV7-3, the J gene TRBJ2-2; 10 nucleotides align to TRBD1. Unmatched junction bases numbered 5, after V lost 4 bases and J lost 6 bases. Looked up from germline, CDR1 is SGHTA and CDR2 is FQGTGA. This CDR3 contains 15 residues. CDR3 sequence (DNA): TGTGCCAGCAGCTCCGGAGGACAGGGGGCCGGGGAGCTGTTTTTT. Encoded protein: CASSSGGQGAGELFF.

The V call is TRBV10-3, the J call TRBJ2-3; TRBD1 aligns across 8 bases. V was clipped by 3 bases and J by 6 bases; unmatched bases: 11. The CDR3 length is 16 residues. Germline V lookup: CDR1 ENHRY, CDR2 SYGVKD. This chain's CDR3 is CAISDPDRGLPDTQYF. DNA for the CDR3: TGTGCCATCAGTGACCCTGACAGGGGTCTCCCCGATACGCAGTATTTT.

The V and J genes are TRBV5-1 and TRBJ1-4, with no clear D. CDR3 length: 15 residues. Per the germline V gene, CDR1 is SGHRS and CDR2 is YFSETQ. Trimming left V 7 bases short and J 3 bases short, with 16 bases between. The CDR3 is CASWRGPQANEKLFF. CDR3 sequence (DNA): TGCGCCAGCTGGCGTGGGCCTCAGGCTAATGAAAAACTGTTTTTT.

This chain connects TRBV9 to TRBJ1-1; unclear D gene. This CDR3 region has 14 residues. V lost 3 bases and J lost 2, with 11 bases in between. The V gene's germline CDR1 is SGDLS and CDR2 YYNGEE. Here the CDR3 reads CASSAHNRNTEAFF. The CDR3 DNA reads TGTGCCAGCAGCGCCCACAACAGAAACACTGAAGCTTTCTTT.

J is TRBJ2-3 and V is TRBV11-2, with TRBD1 identical over 7 bases. This CDR3 has 15 amino acids. Trimming removed 6 bases from V and 2 bases from J; junction bases left unmatched: 8. Germline lookup yields CDR1 SGHAT and CDR2 FQNNGV. The CDR3 sequence is CASRKGRGYTDTQYF. As DNA, the CDR3 is TGTGCCAGCAGAAAGGGCAGGGGGTACACAGATACGCAGTATTTT.

This rearrangement joins TRBV30 to TRBJ1-2; D is perhaps TRBD1 (5 bases). Germline V CDR1 and CDR2: GTSNPN, SVGIG (reference sequence). V lost 6 bases and J 5 bases, leaving 19 bases between the germline ends. The CDR3 extends over 14 amino acids. The CDR3 is CACAAWGAGYGYTF. CDR3 bases: TGTGCCTGTGCAGCATGGGGCGCAGGGTATGGCTACACCTTC.

This clone has just one count. This chain links TRBV11-2 with TRBJ1-4; possible D gene TRBD1, 5 bases. The CDR3 totals 15 residues. Trimming took 5 bases from V and 0 from J, leaving 10 bases between them. In germline, CDR1 is SGHAT, CDR2 FQNNGV. CDR3 sequence (DNA): TGTGCCAGCAGCGTACAGGACGCAACTAATGAAAAACTGTTTTTT. Encoded protein: CASSVQDATNEKLFF.

V gene TRBV15 combines with J gene TRBJ2-1; maybe TRBD2 (6 bases). Germline CDR1 is LNHNV and CDR2 is YYDKDF (reference sequence). Trimming pared 0 bases from V and 7 bases from J, leaving 10 bases between. The CDR3 is 14 amino acids. CDR3 residues: CATSRDLGGNEQFF. CDR3 DNA: TGTGCCACCAGCAGAGATCTCGGGGGAAATGAGCAGTTCTTC. The full variable domain, completed using reference TRBV15 and TRBJ2-1, is DAMVIQNPRYQVTQFGKPVTLSCSQTLNHNVMYWYQQKSSQAPKLLFHYYDKDFNNEADTPDNFQSRRPNTSFCFLDIRSPGLGDTAMYLCATSRDLGGNEQFFGPGTRLTVL.

The J gene is TRBJ2-1, the V gene TRBV5-4; D is possibly TRBD2 (6 bases). The CDR3 runs to 13 residues. Per germline, CDR1 SGHNT and CDR2 YYREEE (reference sequence). Trimming left V 4 bases short and J 9 bases short, with 14 bases between. CDR3 coding DNA: TGTGCCAGCAGCAGCCCGACTAGTGCTGAGCAGTTCTTC. Its protein is CASSSPTSAEQFF.

The V and J genes are TRBV6-1 and TRBJ2-7; 8 nucleotides match TRBD1. Looked up from germline, CDR1 is MNHNS and CDR2 is SASEGT. CDR3 length equals 14 residues. J gave up 3 bases and V 4 bases, and 5 bases lay outside the gene matches. The CDR3 coding sequence is TGTGCCAGCAGTGCCGGGACAGGCCACTACGAGCAGTACTTC. As protein: CASSAGTGHYEQYF.

The chain carries TRBV28 and TRBJ2-7; weak D call: TRBD2 (5 bases). The germline CDR1 and CDR2 sequences are MDHEN and SYDVKM. CDR3 length: 11 amino acids. The V end was cut by 2 bases, the J end by 7 bases, with 6 bases between. The DNA of the CDR3 is TGTGCCAGCAGTTTACCGGGAGAGCAGTACTTC. The encoded protein is CASSLPGEQYF.

The genes are TRBV18 and TRBJ2-5; D unresolved. Germline CDR1 is KGHSH and CDR2 is LQKENI. V was trimmed by 3 bases and J by 5 bases, leaving 10 bases between them. CDR3 length: 13 amino acids. This CDR3 reads CASSPVSMETQYF. The CDR3 nucleotides are TGTGCCAGCTCACCTGTATCGATGGAGACCCAGTACTTC.

This clone turned up a few times. The chain combines TRBV9 with TRBJ2-1; 8 bases map to TRBD2. From germline, CDR1 is SGDLS and CDR2 YYNGEE. Trimming at V came to 0 bases and at J to 8 bases, leaving 10 bases not matched to a gene. This CDR3 region has 16 residues. This CDR3 reads CASSVERERFSYEQFF. DNA of the CDR3: TGTGCCAGCAGCGTAGAGCGGGAGAGGTTTAGCTATGAGCAGTTCTTC.

In its sample, this clone was seen once. This chain connects TRBV19 to TRBJ2-5, with TRBD2 matching 8 bases. After removal of 5 bases from V and 3 bases from J, the junction contained 8 bases not matched to a gene. Germline CDR1 LNHDA, CDR2 SQIVND (reference sequence). The length of the CDR3 is 15 residues. CDR3 nucleotides: TGTGCCAGTAGTTGGGTAGGGACTAGAGAAGAGACCCAGTACTTC. Protein product: CASSWVGTREETQYF.

The chain is built from TRBV28 and TRBJ2-1; D may be TRBD1 (6 bases). Germline CDR1 MDHEN, CDR2 SYDVKM. The CDR3 contains 12 residues. V lost 5 bases to trimming and J lost 9 bases, with 11 bases between them. CDR3 region: CASSLQGIEQFF. Written as DNA, the CDR3 is TGTGCCAGCAGTCTACAGGGTATTGAGCAGTTCTTC.

This clone was observed a handful of times. The rearrangement uses TRBV30 and TRBJ1-5; 8 nucleotides agree with TRBD1. Germline CDR1 GTSNPN, CDR2 SVGIG (reference sequence). This CDR3 has 15 residues. The trim removed 1 base at V and 2 bases at J, leaving 4 bases unmatched. The CDR3: CAWSAKDRGNQPQHF. The DNA of the CDR3 is TGTGCCTGGAGTGCTAAGGACAGGGGCAATCAGCCCCAGCATTTT. The full variable domain, its missing parts supplied by reference TRBV30 and TRBJ1-5, is SQTIHQWPATLVQPVGSPLSLECTVEGTSNPNLYWYRQAAGRGLQLLFYSVGIGQISSEVPQNLSASRPQDRQFILSSKKLLLSDSGFYLCAWSAKDRGNQPQHFGDGTRLSIL.

The chain couples TRBV5-1 to TRBJ1-2; perhaps TRBD1 as D (6 bases). The V and J ends lost 0 bases and 8 bases respectively, with 14 bases between them. The CDR3 contains 14 residues. CDR1 is SGHRS, CDR2 YFSETQ, per germline. DNA for the CDR3: TGCGCCAGCAGCTTGGGGTACAGGGACGCGGGCTACACCTTC. Amino acid sequence: CASSLGYRDAGYTF. Combining the CDR3 with reference TRBV5-1 and TRBJ1-2 gives the whole variable domain KAGVTQTPRYLIKTRGQQVTLSCSPISGHRSVSWYQQTPGQGLQFLFEYFSETQRNKGNFPGRFSGRQFSNSRSEMNVSTLELGDSALYLCASSLGYRDAGYTFGSGTRLTVV.

A note on this clone: Other DNA variants within this sample encode the same CDR3. The rearrangement joins TRBV7-2 to TRBJ2-6; D is unclear. Trimming cost V 1 base and J 0 bases, with 4 bases left between them. The CDR3 is made up of 15 amino acids. Germline values: CDR1 SGHTA, CDR2 FQGNSA. CDR3: CASSLGFSGANVLTF. The CDR3 coding sequence is TGTGCCAGCAGCTTAGGGTTCTCTGGGGCCAACGTCCTGACTTTC.

Comments on this clone: Germline is not matched at one junction end, which may reflect a read error. The rearrangement uses TRBV7-3 and TRBJ1-2, with D perhaps TRBD1 (6 bases). The CDR3 covers 12 residues. CDR1 SGHTA and CDR2 FQGTGA come from the germline V gene. CDR3 DNA sequence: TGTGCCAGCAGCTTAGGAGAGGGCAGGGGCCTTTTC. Protein product: CASSLGEGRGLF.